A selection of T cell receptor beta chains follows, all from one sample in a study of blood T cell repertoires in COVID-19. The assay was immunoSEQ multiplex PCR, and TCRdb's table has in-frame clones only and misses some. The data show some 90,000 clones, 81% seen once. The sample comprised peripheral blood. These receptors were taken from a man aged 55 to 70 with acute or convalescent COVID-19. Each CDR3 is given with its conserved first and last residue. A D gene is named only where the DNA matches it firmly. Some rows have no size entry. The others give once, few or many, or a class for an expanded clone.

d_call,clone_size,v_call,j_call,cdr3_aa,cdr3_nt
TRBD2,-,TRBV7-8,TRBJ2-7,CASSLGGASGGYYEQYF,TGTGCCAGCAGCTTAGGCGGCGCTAGCGGGGGGTATTACGAGCAGTACTTC
TRBD1,-,TRBV19,TRBJ2-7,CASRKDRDHYEQYF,TGTGCCAGTAGAAAGGACAGGGATCACTACGAGCAGTACTTC
TRBD2,-,TRBV10-1,TRBJ2-2,CASSESWKGLAGPGELFF,TGCGCCAGCAGTGAGTCTTGGAAGGGACTAGCGGGACCCGGGGAGCTGTTTTTT
-,-,TRBV5-1,TRBJ1-5,CASSPAGHQPQHF,TGCGCCAGCAGCCCTGCAGGGCATCAGCCCCAGCATTTT
-,-,TRBV4-2,TRBJ2-7,CASSQEGGTLHEQYF,TGTGCCAGCAGCCAAGAGGGGGGGACACTACACGAGCAGTACTTC
-,few,TRBV10-3,TRBJ2-6,CAISDSSGANVLTF,TGTGCCATCAGTGACAGCTCTGGGGCCAACGTCCTGACTTTC
TRBD1,-,TRBV18,TRBJ1-1,CASSTGAGTEAFF,TGTGCCAGCTCAACAGGGGCGGGCACTGAAGCTTTCTTT
-,-,TRBV9,TRBJ1-4,CASSVSGQGSRNEKLFF,TGTGCCAGCAGCGTATCCGGGCAGGGGTCTAGAAATGAAAAACTGTTTTTT
-,-,TRBV21-1,TRBJ2-7,CASSKIPWAGVHEGGSYEQYF,TGTGCCAGCAGCAAAATTCCTTGGGCGGGAGTACATGAAGGGGGCTCCTACGAGCAGTACTTC
TRBD1,-,TRBV14,TRBJ1-2,CASSQVTGIGGYTF,TGTGCCAGCAGCCAAGTGACAGGGATCGGTGGCTACACCTTC
-,once,TRBV6-6,TRBJ1-5,CASSYGGINQPQHF,TGTGCCAGCAGTTACGGCGGCATCAATCAGCCCCAGCATTTT
TRBD1,-,TRBV10-3,TRBJ1-2,CAISFDRGYGYTF,TGTGCCATCAGTTTCGACAGGGGATATGGCTACACCTTC
-,-,TRBV9,TRBJ1-3,CASSVGTSGNTIYF,TGTGCCAGCAGCGTCGGGACATCTGGAAACACCATATATTTT
-,-,TRBV6-5,TRBJ2-6,CASSYSYAGANVLTF,TGTGCCAGCAGTTACTCCTACGCTGGGGCCAACGTCCTGACTTTC
-,-,TRBV6-2/TRBV6-3,TRBJ1-1,CASSYSPQEATEAFF,TGTGCCAGCAGTTACTCGCCCCAGGAGGCCACTGAAGCTTTCTTT
-,-,TRBV4-1,TRBJ1-3,CASSQVSGGLGGNTIYF,TGCGCCAGCAGCCAAGTATCGGGGGGATTGGGCGGAAACACCATATATTTT
-,-,TRBV7-2,TRBJ1-5,CASTSQSGDQPQHF,TGTGCCAGCACCTCCCAATCGGGGGATCAGCCCCAGCATTTT
TRBD1,-,TRBV28,TRBJ1-2,CASSFPPGQGGYGYTF,TGTGCCAGCAGTTTTCCCCCGGGACAGGGAGGCTATGGCTACACCTTC
-,once,TRBV4-3,TRBJ2-7,CASSQETLASYEQYF,TGCGCCAGCAGCCAAGAAACCCTAGCTTCTTACGAGCAGTACTTC
-,once,TRBV4-2,TRBJ2-3,CASRKTSNADTQYF,TGTGCCAGCCGCAAAACTAGCAATGCAGATACGCAGTATTTT
-,few,TRBV5-1,TRBJ1-1,CASSPQPTGLNTEAFF,TGCGCCAGCAGCCCCCAGCCGACAGGTCTAAACACTGAAGCTTTCTTT
-,-,TRBV20-1,TRBJ1-1,CSASRGGGRMNTEAFF,TGCAGTGCTAGTCGAGGTGGGGGGAGGATGAACACTGAAGCTTTCTTT
TRBD1,-,TRBV6-1,TRBJ1-2,CASSEFDRGYGYTF,TGTGCCAGCAGTGAATTTGACAGGGGCTATGGCTACACCTTC
TRBD1,-,TRBV11-2,TRBJ2-3,CASSLGRTGDTQYF,TGTGCCAGCAGCTTAGGCCGGACAGGGGATACGCAGTATTTT
TRBD2,few,TRBV5-1,TRBJ2-3,CASSPRTSVADTQYF,TGCGCCAGCAGCCCCAGGACTAGCGTTGCAGATACGCAGTATTTT
-,few,TRBV24-1,TRBJ1-5,CATPITQKYTACYQPQHF,TGTGCCACCCCAATCACACAGAAATATACCGCCTGTTATCAGCCCCAGCATTTT
TRBD1,-,TRBV5-5,TRBJ2-7,CASSLGRGLIYEQYF,TGTGCCAGCAGCTTAGGCAGGGGGCTAATATACGAGCAGTACTTC
TRBD1,-,TRBV6-1,TRBJ1-5,CASSADRGAGSNQPQHF,TGTGCCAGCAGTGCCGACAGGGGTGCCGGTAGCAATCAGCCCCAGCATTTT
TRBD2,-,TRBV2,TRBJ2-3,CASSETSGRVDTQYF,TGTGCCAGCAGTGAAACTAGCGGGAGGGTGGATACGCAGTATTTT
-,-,TRBV19,TRBJ1-2,CASSLDSLYGYTF,TGTGCCAGTAGTTTGGACAGTCTATATGGCTACACCTTC
-,-,TRBV5-4,TRBJ1-1,CASSLRVMNTEAFF,TGTGCCAGCAGCTTGCGGGTAATGAACACTGAAGCTTTCTTT
-,-,TRBV6-5,TRBJ1-6,CASSYSTYNSPLHF,TGTGCCAGCAGTTACTCCACCTATAATTCACCCCTCCACTTT
TRBD2,-,TRBV27,TRBJ2-1,CASSFGGRDNEQFF,TGTGCCAGCAGTTTTGGCGGGAGGGACAATGAGCAGTTCTTC
TRBD1,medium-sized,TRBV6-6,TRBJ2-7,CASTWNRDRGSYEQYF,TGTGCCAGCACTTGGAACCGGGACAGGGGAAGCTACGAGCAGTACTTC
TRBD2,-,TRBV5-1,TRBJ2-2,CASSQWGGNTGELFF,TGCGCCAGCAGCCAGTGGGGGGGTAACACCGGGGAGCTGTTTTTT
TRBD1,-,TRBV18,TRBJ1-1,CASSPDRTEAFF,TGTGCCAGCTCACCGGACAGGACTGAAGCTTTCTTT
TRBD1,few,TRBV5-4,TRBJ1-2,CASSFGDRENYGYTF,TGTGCCAGCAGCTTCGGGGACAGAGAAAACTATGGCTACACCTTC
TRBD1,-,TRBV7-3,TRBJ1-2,CASSSSPGGVGYTF,TGTGCCAGCAGCTCCTCTCCAGGGGGTGTAGGCTACACCTTC
-,once,TRBV4-3,TRBJ1-2,CASSQDAVYSYGYTF,TGCGCCAGCAGCCAAGATGCGGTTTATAGCTATGGCTACACCTTC
-,-,TRBV7-6,TRBJ2-3,CASSPGVTTDTQYF,TGTGCCAGCAGCCCAGGGGTTACCACAGATACGCAGTATTTT
-,-,TRBV10-1,TRBJ2-2,CASSGLRSGELFF,TGCGCCAGCAGCGGACTACGGTCCGGGGAGCTGTTTTTT
-,few,TRBV6-5,TRBJ1-2,CASRPGGTNYGYTF,TGTGCCAGCAGACCAGGAGGGACTAACTATGGCTACACCTTC
TRBD2,-,TRBV5-4,TRBJ2-7,CASSLGLANPFYEQYF,TGTGCCAGCAGCTTGGGACTAGCCAACCCCTTCTACGAGCAGTACTTC
-,-,TRBV11-2,TRBJ2-4,CASSSTARDIQYF,TGTGCCAGCAGCTCGACGGCGAGGGACATTCAGTACTTC
TRBD2,-,TRBV3-1/TRBV3-2,TRBJ2-7,CASSRGTSGSYEQYF,TGTGCCAGCAGCCGAGGGACTAGCGGCTCCTACGAGCAGTACTTC
-,few,TRBV12-3/TRBV12-4,TRBJ2-5,CASTEGWKETQYF,TGTGCCAGCACCGAGGGTTGGAAAGAGACCCAGTACTTC
-,-,TRBV19,TRBJ2-5,CASSIVRDWDQETQYF,TGTGCCAGTAGTATAGTGCGCGACTGGGACCAAGAGACCCAGTACTTC
TRBD2,-,TRBV27,TRBJ2-5,CASRRGGWETQYF,TGTGCCAGCAGGCGGGGGGGATGGGAGACCCAGTACTTC
TRBD2,-,TRBV7-6,TRBJ2-7,CASAGGAGLPAYEQYF,TGTGCCAGCGCGGGGGGGGCGGGATTGCCCGCCTACGAGCAGTACTTC
-,-,TRBV11-3,TRBJ2-1,CASSLGSNTQFF,TGTGCCAGCAGCTTAGGGTCCAACACCCAGTTCTTC
-,once,TRBV15,TRBJ2-5,CATSRDRLDVNQETQYF,TGTGCCACCAGCAGAGATCGACTAGACGTCAATCAAGAGACCCAGTACTTC
-,-,TRBV18,TRBJ2-7,CASSPIGGTDAYEQYF,TGTGCCAGCTCACCAATTGGAGGGACCGACGCCTACGAGCAGTACTTC
TRBD1,-,TRBV7-2,TRBJ1-1,CASSFTGGNTEAFF,TGTGCCAGCAGCTTTACAGGGGGCAACACTGAAGCTTTCTTT